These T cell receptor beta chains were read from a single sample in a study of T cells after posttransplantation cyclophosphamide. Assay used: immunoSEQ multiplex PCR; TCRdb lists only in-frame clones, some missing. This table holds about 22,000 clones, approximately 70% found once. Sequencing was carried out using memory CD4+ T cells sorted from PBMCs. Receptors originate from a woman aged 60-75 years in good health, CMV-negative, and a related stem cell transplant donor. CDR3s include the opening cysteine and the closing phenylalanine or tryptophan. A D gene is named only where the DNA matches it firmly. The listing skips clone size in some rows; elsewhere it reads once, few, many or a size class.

CASSLFGGETQYF | TGTGCCAGCAGTTTATTTGGAGGGGAGACCCAGTACTTC | - | TRBV27 | 13 | medium-sized | TRBJ2-5
CAFSRDRALIKSGANVLTF | TGTGCCTTCTCCCGGGACAGGGCGCTTATCAAGTCTGGGGCCAACGTCCTGACTTTC | TRBD1 | TRBV30 | 19 | - | TRBJ2-6
CASSLKTSGGNIEQFF | TGTGCCAGCAGCCTAAAGACTAGCGGGGGGAATATTGAGCAGTTCTTC | TRBD2 | TRBV7-2 | 16 | few | TRBJ2-1
CASSDVRNGYTF | TGTGCCAGCAGTGACGTCAGGAATGGCTACACCTTC | - | TRBV2 | 12 | - | TRBJ1-2
CASSPRTDYGYTF | TGTGCCAGCAGCCCTCGGACAGATTATGGCTACACCTTC | - | TRBV7-9 | 13 | - | TRBJ1-2
CASRRDRGSEKLFF | TGTGCCAGCAGACGGGACAGGGGTAGTGAAAAACTGTTTTTT | TRBD1 | TRBV7-2 | 14 | - | TRBJ1-4
CASSVRGGVGTEAFF | TGTGCCAGCAGCGTTCGTGGGGGGGTAGGCACTGAAGCTTTCTTT | - | TRBV9 | 15 | few | TRBJ1-1
CASLGTGSYEQYF | TGTGCCAGCCTTGGGACAGGCTCCTACGAGCAGTACTTC | TRBD1 | TRBV6-5 | 13 | - | TRBJ2-7
CASSLVGGGASGELFF | TGTGCCAGCAGCTTAGTGGGCGGGGGGGCCTCCGGGGAGCTGTTTTTT | TRBD2 | TRBV7-2 | 16 | few | TRBJ2-2
CASSFQRGYNEQFF | TGTGCCAGCAGCTTCCAGCGGGGATACAATGAGCAGTTCTTC | TRBD2 | TRBV5-4 | 14 | - | TRBJ2-1
CASSSGGTNYGYTF | TGTGCCAGCAGCTCGGGGGGAACTAACTATGGCTACACCTTC | - | TRBV7-2 | 14 | once | TRBJ1-2
CASSLDRDIRNTIYF | TGTGCCAGCAGCTTAGACCGGGACATTAGAAACACCATATATTTT | - | TRBV7-9 | 15 | - | TRBJ1-3
CASSIVAGNNEQFF | TGTGCCAGTAGTATAGTAGCGGGGAACAATGAGCAGTTCTTC | TRBD2 | TRBV19 | 14 | once | TRBJ2-1
CASSQPAGQGSYGYTF | TGCGCCAGCAGCCAACCCGCCGGACAGGGGTCCTATGGCTACACCTTC | TRBD1 | TRBV4-1 | 16 | few | TRBJ1-2
CASSLSGTPGVYGYTF | TGTGCCAGCAGCTTGTCGGGTACCCCGGGGGTCTATGGCTACACCTTC | - | TRBV5-6 | 16 | - | TRBJ1-2
CASSTRSQETQYF | TGTGCCAGCAGTACCAGGTCGCAAGAGACCCAGTACTTC | - | TRBV6-1 | 13 | few | TRBJ2-5
CAWSSRATGLNQPQHF | TGTGCCTGGAGTTCAAGGGCGACAGGGCTTAATCAGCCCCAGCATTTT | TRBD1 | TRBV30 | 16 | once | TRBJ1-5
CASSEYFGGYEQYF | TGTGCCAGCAGTGAATACTTTGGCGGGTACGAGCAGTACTTC | - | TRBV2 | 14 | - | TRBJ2-7
CASSSGLNTGEQFF | TGTGCCAGCAGCTCGGGACTAAACACAGGAGAGCAGTTCTTC | TRBD2 | TRBV7-3 | 14 | - | TRBJ2-1
CASSRAGGARTEAFF | TGTGCCAGTAGCCGCGCCGGTGGGGCTAGGACTGAAGCTTTCTTT | - | TRBV19 | 15 | - | TRBJ1-1
CASRRGQGAGMNTEAFF | TGTGCCAGCAGGAGGGGACAGGGGGCGGGTATGAACACTGAAGCTTTCTTT | TRBD1 | TRBV2 | 17 | few | TRBJ1-1
CASSAGQGRGGTEAFF | TGTGCCAGCTCAGCAGGACAGGGACGAGGAGGCACTGAAGCTTTCTTT | TRBD1 | TRBV18 | 16 | - | TRBJ1-1
CAISGGDEQFF | TGTGCCATCAGTGGGGGAGATGAGCAGTTCTTC | - | TRBV10-3 | 11 | - | TRBJ2-1
CASSLLRTDTQYF | TGTGCCAGCAGCTTACTGAGGACAGATACGCAGTATTTT | - | TRBV11-2 | 13 | - | TRBJ2-3
CASSGSRDTEAFF | TGTGCCAGCAGTGGCTCCAGGGACACTGAAGCTTTCTTT | - | TRBV2 | 13 | few | TRBJ1-1
CAWSRASGGYEQFF | TGTGCCTGGAGCCGGGCTAGCGGGGGGTATGAGCAGTTCTTC | TRBD2 | TRBV30 | 14 | - | TRBJ2-1
CASSSRLAGLNTGELFF | TGCGCCAGCAGCTCCCGACTAGCGGGCTTGAACACCGGGGAGCTGTTTTTT | TRBD2 | TRBV5-1 | 17 | - | TRBJ2-2
CASSSGGVGTDTQYF | TGTGCCAGCAGTAGCGGGGGAGTAGGCACAGATACGCAGTATTTT | TRBD2 | TRBV28 | 15 | - | TRBJ2-3
CASSLAGRHQETQYF | TGTGCCAGCAGCTTGGCCGGCAGGCACCAAGAGACCCAGTACTTC | - | TRBV5-4 | 15 | - | TRBJ2-5
CASSPAGGGYEQYF | TGTGCCAGCAGTCCAGCGGGGGGGGGCTACGAGCAGTACTTC | TRBD2 | TRBV7-3 | 14 | - | TRBJ2-7
CASSTTSGRSPDTQYF | TGTGCCAGTAGTACTACTAGCGGGAGGAGCCCAGATACGCAGTATTTT | TRBD2 | TRBV19 | 16 | - | TRBJ2-3
CASSLAASDSYEQYF | TGTGCCAGCAGCTTAGCAGCTAGCGACTCCTACGAGCAGTACTTC | - | TRBV7-2 | 15 | - | TRBJ2-7
CASTERGGNPYEQYF | TGCGCCAGCACCGAGAGGGGGGGGAACCCCTACGAGCAGTACTTC | - | TRBV5-1 | 15 | - | TRBJ2-7
CASSYLEGATGNTIYF | TGTGCCAGCAGTTACTTAGAGGGGGCAACTGGAAACACCATATATTTT | TRBD1 | TRBV6-6 | 16 | - | TRBJ1-3
CASTWGQPGLLNTEAFF | TGTGCCAGCACATGGGGACAGCCTGGACTTTTGAACACTGAAGCTTTCTTT | - | TRBV21-1 | 17 | - | TRBJ1-1
CASSPSRETEAFF | TGTGCCAGCAGCCCCTCCCGAGAGACTGAAGCTTTCTTT | - | TRBV7-3 | 13 | - | TRBJ1-1
CASRGRQGEEQYF | TGTGCCAGCAGAGGACGACAGGGGGAAGAGCAGTACTTC | TRBD1 | TRBV6-1 | 13 | few | TRBJ2-7
CASSPRLAGAFEQYF | TGTGCCAGCAGCCCTCGACTAGCGGGGGCCTTCGAGCAGTACTTC | TRBD2 | TRBV11-2 | 15 | - | TRBJ2-7
CATSPGGAGGAQETQYF | TGTGCCACCAGCCCTGGGGGGGCGGGGGGGGCCCAAGAGACCCAGTACTTC | TRBD2 | TRBV15 | 17 | - | TRBJ2-5
CASSLSGSHEQFF | TGTGCCAGCAGCTTATCAGGGTCCCATGAGCAGTTCTTC | - | TRBV7-9 | 13 | once | TRBJ2-1
CASSSTGGYGYTF | TGTGCCAGCAGCTCTACAGGGGGTTATGGCTACACCTTC | TRBD1 | TRBV7-2 | 13 | - | TRBJ1-2
CASSLLTGHYEQYF | TGTGCCAGCAGCTTACTTACAGGGCACTACGAGCAGTACTTC | - | TRBV7-2 | 14 | - | TRBJ2-7
CASSQSPDRVRELFF | TGCGCCAGCAGTCAATCCCCAGACAGGGTCCGGGAGCTGTTTTTT | TRBD1 | TRBV23-1 | 15 | - | TRBJ2-2
CASSKGQRELETQYF | TGTGCCAGCAGCAAAGGGCAGCGGGAGCTCGAGACCCAGTACTTC | - | TRBV21-1 | 15 | - | TRBJ2-5
CASSYSGGATDTQYF | TGTGCCAGCAGTTACTCGGGGGGGGCCACAGATACGCAGTATTTT | - | TRBV6-5 | 15 | - | TRBJ2-3
CASSSTGTGGLHEQYF | TGTGCCAGCAGTTCGACCGGGACAGGGGGCCTCCACGAGCAGTACTTC | TRBD1 | TRBV6-5 | 16 | once | TRBJ2-7
CASSNQGGGYEQYF | TGTGCCAGCAGCAATCAGGGAGGAGGCTACGAGCAGTACTTC | - | TRBV5-5 | 14 | few | TRBJ2-7
CASSLGRGYEQYF | TGTGCCAGCAGCTTAGGCAGGGGCTACGAGCAGTACTTC | - | TRBV13 | 13 | - | TRBJ2-7
CASRILAGGPNEQYF | TGCGCCAGCAGGATTTTAGCGGGGGGGCCAAACGAGCAGTACTTC | TRBD2 | TRBV10-1 | 15 | - | TRBJ2-7
CASSLWTSGSGPMNTQYF | TGCGCCAGCAGCTTATGGACTAGCGGGTCGGGCCCCATGAATACGCAGTATTTT | TRBD2 | TRBV5-1 | 18 | - | TRBJ2-3
CASSLLRGTNNSPLHF | TGTGCCAGCAGCTTGCTTAGAGGGACAAATAATTCACCCCTCCACTTT | - | TRBV5-6 | 16 | once | TRBJ1-6